This T cell receptor (beta chain) is drawn from a study of blood T cell repertoires in COVID-19. Study overall: T cells, B-cell-depleted T cells, or PBMCs provided the cDNA or gDNA that served as material.

Trimming took 6 bases from V and 5 from J; bases not matched to a gene: 10. CDR3 length equals 14 residues. The germline V gene has CDR1 SQVTM and CDR2 ANQGSEA. Method: immunoSEQ multiplex PCR; TCRdb's copy keeps in-frame clones and lacks some. The sample records 300,000 to 350,000 clones, 88% being singletons. The Seattle patients, enrolled during active infection, were followed longitudinally. The chain carries TRBV29-1 and TRBJ1-5, with 7 bases fitting TRBD1. The sequenced sample was peripheral blood. This sequence was found in a woman aged 65 to 85 with COVID-19, enrolled during active disease. The CDR3 reads CSVATGSVDQPQHF. CDR3 sequence (DNA): TGCAGCGTCGCGACAGGGTCTGTCGATCAGCCCCAGCATTTT.